The present entry profiles one T cell receptor beta chain with its context. This specimen comes from a study of lymphopenia after photon versus proton radiotherapy. The data were produced by immunoSEQ multiplex PCR, yet TCRdb's version contains in-frame clones alone and is incomplete. The sample holds about 25,000 clones; roughly 87% are singletons and the top ten take roughly a fifth. The material was peripheral blood, obtained from a patient treated with photon-based radiotherapy. The sequence came from a man in his fifties or sixties with gastric cancer.

Written as DNA, the CDR3 is TGTGCCAGCAGTTCAGTAACTACCTATGGCTACACCTTC. Its protein is CASSSVTTYGYTF. V usage is TRBV27 and J usage is TRBJ1-2; D ambiguous. This CDR3 has 13 amino acids. Deletions cut 4 bases from V and 4 bases from J, with 10 bases between. Germline V gene lookup returns CDR1 MNHEY and CDR2 SMNVEV (reference sequence).